Below are 32 T cell receptor beta chains sequenced from a single sample in a study of T-cell reconstitution after alpha-beta-depleted transplantation in children. The library targeted TCRbeta and was prepared with unique molecular identifiers. TCRdb processed the PCR reads anew with MiXCR; each CDR3 protein has one entry. This sample has about 76,000 distinct CDR3 sequences; 13% to 15% occur once, and the top ten carry 27%. The material was PBMCs, mostly from graft donor cells, obtained 180 days after TCRalphabeta/CD19-depleted stem cell transplant. The receptor source for this set is a male patient aged 2-9 years who had a stem cell transplant for acute lymphoblastic leukemia, so the T cells may come from the graft donor.

The V and J genes are TRBV12-3 or TRBV12-4 and TRBJ2-7; maybe TRBD2 (6 bases). The CDR3 runs to 14 residues. Trimming cost V 7 bases and J 3 bases, with 16 bases left between them. CDR3 DNA sequence: TGTGCCAGCAACCTCTCGCAGCGGGTCTACGAGCAGTACTTC. Encoded protein: CASNLSQRVYEQYF.

This clonotype was recorded at least ten times. The rearrangement links TRBV6-1 to TRBJ2-2; TRBD1 agrees at 7 bases. Per the germline V gene, CDR1 is MNHNS and CDR2 is SASEGT. This CDR3 comprises 16 residues. V shed 6 bases, J shed 6 bases, and the junction held 13 bases outside the gene matches. The DNA for the CDR3 is TGTGCCAGCAGACCGTACAGGGGAATATCTGCCGGGGAGCTGTTTTTT. Residues: CASRPYRGISAGELFF.

The CDR3, as DNA: TGCAGTGCTTTTACAGGTTTGAACACTGAAGCTTTCTTT. This encodes CSAFTGLNTEAFF. The chain joins TRBV20-1 to TRBJ1-1; tentatively, D is TRBD1 (5 bases). The CDR3 runs 13 residues. Germline V gives CDR1 DFQATT, CDR2 SNEGSKA (reference sequence). Trimming took off 5 bases at V and 0 bases at J, with 10 bases between the two ends.

This clonotype has a handful of counts. The chain couples TRBV28 to TRBJ2-6, with D unresolved. CDR3 length equals 17 residues. Trimming shortened V by 5 bases and J by 0 bases, and 14 bases separated the two germline ends. Germline CDR1 is MDHEN and CDR2 is SYDVKM. CDR3 amino acids: CASSPRIRYSGANVLTF. The CDR3 DNA sequence: TGTGCCAGCAGTCCGCGGATCCGGTACTCTGGGGCCAACGTCCTGACTTTC.

The chain links TRBV14 to TRBJ2-7, with D possibly TRBD1 on 5 matching bases. The CDR3 sequence is 15 residues long. The V and J ends lost 4 bases and 0 bases respectively, with 13 bases between them. The germline V gene has CDR1 SGHDN and CDR2 FVKESK. The CDR3 nucleotides read TGTGCCAGCAGCCCCGTGCAGGGCAGCTCCTACGAGCAGTACTTC. Translating gives CASSPVQGSSYEQYF.

This clonotype was recorded many times. CDR3 sequence reads: CAISGTPKNIQYF. The CDR3 DNA sequence: TGTGCCATCAGCGGGACTCCTAAAAACATTCAGTACTTC. This rearrangement joins TRBV10-3 to TRBJ2-4, with D possibly matching TRBD2 (6 bases). CDR1 and CDR2 from the germline V gene are ENHRY and SYGVKD. This CDR3 spans 13 amino acids. V shed 6 bases and J shed 4 bases, with 10 bases lying between them.

This clonotype was counted between two and nine times. The J gene is TRBJ2-5, the V gene TRBV7-7; possible D gene TRBD1, 5 bases. This CDR3 spans 14 amino acids. Per germline, CDR1 SSHAT and CDR2 FNYEAQ (reference sequence). Trimming shortened V by 1 base and J by 5 bases, and 11 bases separated the two germline ends. CDR3 in DNA: TGTGCCAGCAGCTTAGGGCAGGGCGAGGAGACCCAGTACTTC. This encodes CASSLGQGEETQYF.

This clonotype was recorded a few times. The V gene is TRBV4-3, the J gene TRBJ2-5; 9 nucleotides match TRBD1. The CDR3 is 15 amino acids. V shed 1 base, J shed 4 bases, and the junction held 4 bases outside the gene matches. CDR1 is LGHNA, CDR2 YSLEER, per germline. Written as DNA, the CDR3 is TGCGCCAGCAGCCAAGGACAGGGGGAGGGAGAGACCCAGTACTTC. This encodes CASSQGQGEGETQYF.

The V gene is TRBV6-2 or TRBV6-3, the J gene TRBJ2-7; 7 nucleotides line up with TRBD2. Germline V lookup: CDR1 MNHEY, CDR2 SVGEGT. Trimming cost V 0 bases and J 2 bases; bases outside gene matches: 4. The length of the CDR3 is 15 residues. The CDR3 loop is CASSYSSGSTYEQYF. CDR3 in DNA: TGTGCCAGCAGTTACTCTAGCGGGTCCACCTACGAGCAGTACTTC.

In its sample, this clonotype was seen a few times. The chain has TRBV6-5 and TRBJ2-7, with D uncertain. V was shortened by 2 bases and J by 0 bases, with 8 bases between the two germline ends. The CDR3 sequence is 14 residues long. The V gene's germline CDR1 is MNHEY and CDR2 SVGAGI. The CDR3 sequence: CASSYGPSSYEQYF. CDR3 nucleotide sequence: TGTGCCAGCAGTTACGGACCGAGCTCCTACGAGCAGTACTTC.

The table lists this clonotype with a few counts. This chain connects TRBV6-5 to TRBJ2-1; a weak D match, TRBD1 (5 bases). This CDR3 is built from 19 residues. V lost 4 bases to trimming and J lost 0 bases, with 22 bases between them. Germline V gene sequence: CDR1 MNHEY, CDR2 SVGAGI. This chain's CDR3 is CASSSLRGIPISSYNEQFF. Here the CDR3 DNA reads TGTGCCAGCAGTTCCCTAAGGGGAATCCCCATCTCCTCCTACAATGAGCAGTTCTTC.

Worth noting for this clonotype: At one end the junction does not follow the germline gene, possibly because of a read error. J is TRBJ2-1 and V is TRBV29-1; 7 nucleotides match TRBD2. Germline V CDR1 and CDR2: SQVTM, ANQGSEA. The CDR3 totals 12 residues. The CDR3 bases are TGCAGCGCAGACGGGGGGACTACTGCCGCGGTCTTC. This encodes CSADGGTTAAVF.

This clonotype was recorded a few times. The chain carries TRBV6-1 and TRBJ1-1; maybe TRBD1 (6 bases). V gave up 6 bases and J gave up 0 bases, with 17 bases separating them. Looked up from germline, CDR1 is MNHNS and CDR2 is SASEGT. The CDR3 is 16 residues long. The CDR3 loop is CASSAGRGSMNTEAFF. CDR3 nucleotide sequence: TGTGCCAGCAGCGCGGGGAGGGGGAGCATGAACACTGAAGCTTTCTTT.

The chain employs TRBV6-1 and TRBJ1-5; D unresolved. Germline CDR1 is MNHNS and CDR2 is SASEGT. Trimming shortened V by 7 bases and J by 6 bases, and 16 bases separated the two germline ends. This CDR3 has 14 residues. This CDR3 reads CASTQELGFQPQHF. In nucleotides, the CDR3 is TGTGCCAGCACCCAGGAATTAGGTTTTCAGCCCCAGCATTTT.

The rearrangement uses TRBV27 and TRBJ1-2, with D possibly being TRBD1 (6 bases). The V end was cut by 5 bases, the J end by 5 bases, with 15 bases between. Germline CDR1 reads MNHEY; CDR2 reads SMNVEV (reference sequence). The CDR3 has 14 residues. The CDR3 DNA follows: TGTGCCAGCAGTCCTCAAACCGGACAGTATGGCTACACCTTC. It codes for CASSPQTGQYGYTF.

Notes on this clonotype: A junction boundary mismatches the germline segment, possibly from a read error. This chain joins TRBV5-1 and TRBJ2-7; 9 nucleotides align to TRBD2. The CDR3 length is 13 residues. CDR1 and CDR2 (germline): SGHRS, YFSETQ. CDR3 in DNA: TGCGCCAGCGGCTTCCGACTAGCGGACGAGCAGTACTTC. This sequence encodes CASGFRLADEQYF.

This clonotype has a handful of counts. The chain couples TRBV4-2 to TRBJ2-1, with D tentatively TRBD2 (5 bases). V was cut by 2 bases and J by 0 bases, with 11 bases left in between. The CDR3 consists of 16 residues. The germline V gene encodes CDR1 LGHNA and CDR2 YNFKEQ. The CDR3 DNA sequence: TGTGCCAGCAGCCAACCCTCGAGGGCCTCCTACAATGAGCAGTTCTTC. Translated: CASSQPSRASYNEQFF.

The V gene is TRBV2, the J gene TRBJ2-7; TRBD2 is a possible D gene (6 bases). Trimming removed 4 bases at V and 3 bases at J, with 16 bases between. Germline CDR1 reads SNHLY; CDR2 reads FYNNEI. The CDR3 covers 15 residues. CDR3 in amino acids: CASSGAGKPNYEQYF. The CDR3 nucleotides read TGTGCCAGCAGTGGGGCGGGAAAACCCAACTACGAGCAGTACTTC.

This clonotype has just a few counts. The chain recombines TRBV2 with TRBJ1-5; D is perhaps TRBD1 (5 bases). CDR3 length: 15 residues. Trimming cost V 9 bases and J 0 bases, with 15 bases left between them. Germline assignment: CDR1 SNHLY and CDR2 FYNNEI. CDR3 coding DNA: TGTGCCAGACTCACGGGGGGATGTAGCAATCAGCCCCAGCATTTT. As protein: CARLTGGCSNQPQHF.

This clonotype was detected a few times. The rearrangement joins TRBV20-1 to TRBJ2-5; 8 bases agree with TRBD1. The CDR3 has 12 residues. J gave up 4 bases and V 5 bases, and 3 bases lay outside the gene matches. Germline lookup yields CDR1 DFQATT and CDR2 SNEGSKA (reference sequence). The CDR3 nucleotides are TGCAGTGCTCCCGACAGGGGAGAGACCCAGTACTTC. This encodes CSAPDRGETQYF.

The chain recombines TRBV27 with TRBJ1-2; D uncertain. The CDR3 consists of 13 residues. Germline-derived CDR1 and CDR2 are MNHEY and SMNVEV (reference sequence). V was clipped by 5 bases and J by 8 bases, with 15 bases between them. CDR3 in amino acids: CASSPNDRRGYTF. CDR3 coding DNA: TGTGCCAGCAGTCCCAACGATAGGAGAGGCTACACCTTC.

V and J are TRBV5-1 and TRBJ1-2; the match to TRBD1 covers 7 bases. After removal of 0 bases from V and 5 bases from J, the junction contained 1 base not matched to a gene. CDR3 length equals 13 residues. Germline values: CDR1 SGHRS, CDR2 YFSETQ. The CDR3: CASSLEGAYGYTF. The CDR3 DNA is TGCGCCAGCAGCTTGGAGGGGGCGTATGGCTACACCTTC.

This clonotype turned up a few times. This chain connects TRBV6-1 to TRBJ2-7; 7 positions match TRBD2. This CDR3 contains 14 residues. Losses at the gene ends were 8 bases for V and 3 bases for J; bases not matched to a gene: 10. Germline V gene lookup returns CDR1 MNHNS and CDR2 SASEGT. CDR3 sequence: CASGVGGSFYEQYF. The CDR3, as DNA: TGTGCCAGCGGGGTCGGCGGGAGCTTCTACGAGCAGTACTTC.

The chain combines TRBV25-1 with TRBJ2-1, with D unclear. The CDR3 is made up of 14 amino acids. Trimming took off 1 base at V and 5 bases at J, with 9 bases between the two ends. CDR1 and CDR2 from the germline V gene are MGHDK and SYGVNS. CDR3 sequence (DNA): TGTGCCAGCAGTGAATGGATCGGCAACAATGAGCAGTTCTTC. Translating gives CASSEWIGNNEQFF. Supplemented by reference TRBV25-1 and TRBJ2-1, the full variable domain reads EADIYQTPRYLVIGTGKKITLECSQTMGHDKMYWYQQDPGMELHLIHYSYGVNSTEKGDLSSESTVSRIRTEHFPLTLESARPSHTSQYLCASSEWIGNNEQFFGPGTRLTVL.

The chain links TRBV6-6 to TRBJ1-6; D not certain. The CDR3 has 12 amino acids. With 6 bases removed from V and 11 bases from J, the gap between germline ends came to 11 bases. The germline V gene encodes CDR1 MNHNY and CDR2 SVGAGI (reference sequence). For the CDR3, the DNA is TGTGCCAGCAGAGGCACCCAAACACCCCTCCACTTT. Residues: CASRGTQTPLHF.

This clonotype was counted between two and nine times. This chain uses TRBV9 with TRBJ2-2; no reliable D call. Trimming cost V 4 bases and J 0 bases, with 19 bases left between them. Per the germline V gene, CDR1 is SGDLS and CDR2 is YYNGEE. This CDR3 has 18 residues. The CDR3 loop is CASSSTPRVYANTGELFF. The CDR3 nucleotides read TGTGCCAGCAGCTCAACGCCTAGGGTCTACGCGAACACCGGGGAGCTGTTTTTT.

This clonotype was observed a handful of times. The chain uses TRBV5-1 and TRBJ2-7; D uncertain. The length of the CDR3 is 19 residues. Trimming shortened V by 4 bases and J by 5 bases, and 31 bases separated the two germline ends. Germline CDR1 and CDR2: SGHRS and YFSETQ. The CDR3 DNA follows: TGCGCCAGCAGCCGTAGTGGCGCTACTTTCCGGGTCTCCTACAACGAGCAGTACTTC. It specifies CASSRSGATFRVSYNEQYF.

There are many counts of this clonotype. The CDR3 is CASSYSDFTGGYTF. In DNA form, the CDR3 reads TGTGCCAGCAGTTACTCGGACTTCACTGGGGGCTACACCTTC. This chain uses TRBV6-5 with TRBJ1-2; D is unresolved. V dropped 0 bases and J dropped 8 bases, with 13 bases sitting between them. The CDR3 totals 14 residues. Germline values: CDR1 MNHEY, CDR2 SVGAGI.

This clonotype was picked up many times. The gene calls are TRBV27 and TRBJ1-4; the match to TRBD1 covers 7 bases. The length of the CDR3 is 15 residues. V trimming: 9 bases; J trimming: 5 bases; junction bases outside the gene matches: 12. Germline-derived CDR1 and CDR2 are MNHEY and SMNVEV (reference sequence). For the CDR3, the DNA is TGTGCCAGACCTCAACAGGGGATTTACAATGAAAAACTGTTTTTT. Translated: CARPQQGIYNEKLFF.

The chain joins TRBV5-1 to TRBJ2-3; D may be TRBD1 (5 bases). The CDR3 is 16 amino acids. Germline V gene lookup returns CDR1 SGHRS and CDR2 YFSETQ. V was trimmed by 4 bases and J by 0 bases, leaving 15 bases between them. CDR3 nucleotides: TGCGCCAGCAGCCTGGACAAATCTTTTAGCACAGATACGCAGTATTTT. It codes for CASSLDKSFSTDTQYF.

The chain is built from TRBV6-5 and TRBJ1-2; 8 nucleotides match TRBD1. J gave up 8 bases and V 2 bases, and 4 bases lay outside the gene matches. Germline values: CDR1 MNHEY, CDR2 SVGAGI. The CDR3 loop spans 13 amino acids. CDR3 region: CASSYGQGVGYTF. CDR3 bases: TGTGCCAGCAGTTACGGACAGGGAGTGGGCTACACCTTC.

In its sample, this clonotype was seen many times. The V gene is TRBV18, the J gene TRBJ2-1, with 8 bases identical to TRBD1. The CDR3 runs to 18 residues. The germline V gene has CDR1 KGHSH and CDR2 LQKENI. J gave up 1 base and V 3 bases, and 11 bases lay outside the gene matches. CDR3 amino acids: CASSPITGRDRSYNEQFF. The DNA for the CDR3 is TGTGCCAGCTCACCCATTACGGGGCGGGACAGGTCCTACAATGAGCAGTTCTTC.